These 4 T cell receptor beta chains share one sample of origin, sequenced in a study of CD8 T cells in ankylosing spondylitis. One entry per CDR3 protein results from TCRdb running MiXCR on the 5' RACE reads. In the table there are approximately 150,000 distinct CDR3 sequences, under 35% of which are singletons. Material for sequencing was synovial fluid, either unsorted or a sorted T cell fraction (not recorded which). Source of these receptors: a male donor with ankylosing spondylitis.

The rearrangement links TRBV11-2 to TRBJ1-1; D perhaps matches TRBD1 (6 bases). Looked up from germline, CDR1 is SGHAT and CDR2 is FQNNGV. This CDR3 is 15 amino acids long. Trimming removed 0 bases from V and 6 bases from J, with 14 bases in between. The CDR3 region is CASSLDQGSWAEAFF. In DNA, the CDR3 is TGTGCCAGCAGCTTAGATCAGGGGAGTTGGGCTGAAGCTTTCTTT.

This clonotype has just one count. The rearrangement links TRBV11-2 to TRBJ2-1, with TRBD2 matching over 12 bases. The length of the CDR3 is 18 residues. The V gene's germline CDR1 is SGHAT and CDR2 FQNNGV. The V and J ends lost 4 bases and 2 bases, in that order; junction bases with no gene match: 9. For the CDR3, the DNA is TGTGCCAGCAGCTCACGCCCGACTAGCGGGGGACCCTACAATGAGCAGTTCTTC. Protein: CASSSRPTSGGPYNEQFF.

This clonotype has a handful of counts. V usage is TRBV7-2 and J usage is TRBJ1-1; D may be TRBD1 (5 bases). The CDR3 runs 14 residues. V was shortened by 4 bases and J by 4 bases, with 13 bases between the two germline ends. The V gene's germline CDR1 is SGHTA and CDR2 FQGNSA. CDR3 region: CASSSPTVFTEAFF. The CDR3 DNA sequence: TGTGCCAGCAGCTCCCCGACAGTATTCACTGAAGCTTTCTTT.

This clonotype was counted many times. This chain joins TRBV5-1 and TRBJ1-1; a weak D match, TRBD1 (5 bases). The ends were cut back, 1 base at V and 1 base at J, with 14 bases in the middle. CDR3 length: 16 residues. Germline V gives CDR1 SGHRS, CDR2 YFSETQ. The CDR3 bases are TGCGCCAGCAGCTTGCCCCCGGGACGGGAGAACACTGAAGCTTTCTTT. Its protein is CASSLPPGRENTEAFF.